This entry describes one TCR beta chain. This entry comes from a study of CD8+ T cells in alopecia areata. cDNA reverse transcribed from extracted RNA served as the sequencing template. TCRdb's table, derived via immunoSEQ multiplex PCR, lists solely in-frame clones and lacks some. The profile covers 200,000 or so clones, with 58% appearing a single time and 5% to 6% taken by the ten largest. In germline, CDR1 is LNHDA, CDR2 SQIVND (reference sequence). The V gene lost 5 bases and the J gene lost 1 base, with 6 bases spanning the gap. The CDR3 runs 14 residues. Described treatment: oral pan-JAK inhibitor, 5-10 mg twice daily. Alopecia areata patients had lesional scalp punch biopsies and peripheral blood taken from them.

V gene TRBV19 combines with J gene TRBJ2-6, with D tentatively TRBD2 (6 bases). The source material was CD4+ T cells sorted from blood, sampled at week 24, from a patient treated with tofacitinib. The TCR was taken from a human donor with alopecia areata. The chain's CDR3 is CASSRGSGANVLTF. CDR3 DNA sequence: TGTGCCAGTAGTCGGGGGTCTGGGGCCAACGTCCTGACTTTC. The full variable domain, completed using reference TRBV19 and TRBJ2-6, is DGGITQSPKYLFRKEGQNVTLSCEQNLNHDAMYWYRQDPGQGLRLIYYSQIVNDFQKGDIAEGYSVSREKKESFPLTVTSAQKNPTAFYLCASSRGSGANVLTFGAGSRLTVL.